This T cell receptor (beta chain) emerged from a study of response to subunit inactivated influenza vaccine. Study-level findings and limits: A suggestion made by the authors is that each seasonal influenza vaccination recruits few new T cells.

TCRdb processed the RT-PCR reads anew with MiXCR; each CDR3 protein has one entry. Here the sample spans just under 550,000 distinct CDR3 sequences, less than 25% being singletons. This clonotype was seen a handful of times. The target antigen is unknown. Trimming shortened V by 2 bases and J by 6 bases, and 8 bases separated the two germline ends. This CDR3 comprises 12 residues. Germline-derived CDR1 and CDR2 are SGHDT and YYEEEE. These data also formed part of another study, on T cells expressing NK-cell markers. That paper states: TCR beta libraries carry UMIs added by 5'RACE template switching.

The rearrangement joins TRBV5-6 to TRBJ1-1; D is undetermined. The starting material was CD4+ T cells sorted from PBMCs, obtained 11 to 12 days after vaccination. This clonotype originated in a man over 45 who received an inactivated influenza vaccine. The CDR3 bases are TGTGCCAGCAGCTTTCGTCCAGCTGAAGCTTTCTTT. Translated: CASSFRPAEAFF.